This is a list of T cell receptor beta chains from one sample in a study. Each CDR3 protein gets one entry after TCRdb re-called the 5' RACE reads with MiXCR. Of 200 to 300 distinct CDR3 sequences listed, roughly 28% are singletons. Material: total memory T cells from blood PBMCs. Receptor source: a male donor with HIV. Each CDR3 is given with its conserved first and last residue. The order of the fields is clone size, V gene, J gene, D gene, CDR3 protein, CDR3 DNA. D genes are given only for firm matches. Size tells how often a clone was seen (once, few, many) or the class of an expanded clone, and some rows leave it out.

.	TRBV30	TRBJ1-1	.	CAWRGGMVTEAFF	TGTGCCTGGAGAGGAGGGATGGTCACTGAAGCTTTCTTT
few	TRBV24-1	TRBJ2-1	TRBD1	CATSDSGQGLDEQFF	TGTGCCACCAGTGATTCAGGACAGGGGTTAGATGAGCAGTTCTTC
.	TRBV7-9	TRBJ2-7	.	CASSPSGSRLYEQYF	TGTGCCAGCAGCCCATCTGGTTCCCGCCTCTACGAGCAGTACTTC
.	TRBV14	TRBJ1-6	TRBD1	CASSPPQGAYNSPLHF	TGTGCCAGCAGCCCGCCCCAGGGGGCCTATAATTCACCCCTCCACTTT
.	TRBV30	TRBJ1-6	TRBD1	CATELGQGFSPLHF	TGTGCCACCGAACTAGGACAGGGGTTTTCACCCCTCCACTTT
.	TRBV6-1	TRBJ2-3	TRBD1	CASSLTGGTDTQYF	TGTGCCAGCAGTCTGACAGGGGGGACAGATACGCAGTATTTT
.	TRBV6-5	TRBJ2-7	.	CASSSPYEQYF	TGTGCCAGCAGTTCCCCCTACGAGCAGTACTTC
few	TRBV14	TRBJ2-4	.	CASSQGKRPDIQYF	TGTGCCAGCAGCCAAGGTAAAAGACCCGACATTCAGTACTTC
once	TRBV12-3/TRBV12-4	TRBJ2-7	TRBD1	CASRPDRAYEQYF	TGTGCCAGCAGACCTGACAGGGCCTACGAGCAGTACTTC
few	TRBV15	TRBJ1-1	TRBD1	CATSRDWDRNTEAFF	TGTGCCACCAGCAGAGATTGGGACAGAAACACTGAAGCTTTCTTT
.	TRBV3-1	TRBJ1-2	.	CASSQGLHGCTF	TGTGCCAGCAGCCAAGGCCTCCATGGGTGCACCTTC
.	TRBV6-5	TRBJ1-3	.	CASSREGNTIYF	TGTGCCAGCAGTCGGGAAGGAAACACCATATATTTT
few	TRBV5-6	TRBJ2-7	.	CASSLYLGYSYEQYF	TGTGCCAGCAGCTTGTATCTGGGCTACTCCTACGAGCAGTACTTC
.	TRBV19	TRBJ2-1	.	CASTPLWVSSYNEQFF	TGTGCCAGTACCCCCCTCTGGGTCAGCTCCTACAATGAGCAGTTCTTC
few	TRBV14	TRBJ1-3	.	CASSQGFRGNTIYF	TGTGCCAGCAGCCAAGGATTCAGAGGAAACACCATATATTTT
.	TRBV5-1	TRBJ2-5	TRBD1	CASSGDSGQGYF	TGCGCCAGCAGCGGGGACTCGGGACAGGGTTACTTC
.	TRBV7-8	TRBJ2-7	.	CASSSWTDSYEQYF	TGTGCCAGCAGCTCCTGGACGGATTCCTACGAGCAGTACTTC